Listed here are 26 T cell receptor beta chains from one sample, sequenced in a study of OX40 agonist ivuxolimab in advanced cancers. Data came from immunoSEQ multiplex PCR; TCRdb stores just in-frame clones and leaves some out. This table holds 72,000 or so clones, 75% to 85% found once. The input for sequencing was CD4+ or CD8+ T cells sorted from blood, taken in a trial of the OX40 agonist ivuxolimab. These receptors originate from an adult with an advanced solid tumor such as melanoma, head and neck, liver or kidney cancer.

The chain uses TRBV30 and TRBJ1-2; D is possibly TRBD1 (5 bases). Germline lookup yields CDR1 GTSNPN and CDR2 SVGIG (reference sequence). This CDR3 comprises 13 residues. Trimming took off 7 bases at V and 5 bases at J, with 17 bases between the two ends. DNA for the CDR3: TGTGCCTTCGATAGGCCCCAGGGATATGGCTACACCTTC. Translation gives CAFDRPQGYGYTF.

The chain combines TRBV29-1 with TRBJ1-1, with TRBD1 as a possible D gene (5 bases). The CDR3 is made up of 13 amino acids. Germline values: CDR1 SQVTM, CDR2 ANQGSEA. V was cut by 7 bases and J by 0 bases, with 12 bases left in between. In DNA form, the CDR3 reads TGCAGCGGGGGGGAACTTTTGAACACTGAAGCTTTCTTT. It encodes CSGGELLNTEAFF. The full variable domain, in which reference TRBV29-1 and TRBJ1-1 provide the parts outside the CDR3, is SAVISQKPSRDICQRGTSLTIQCQVDSQVTMMFWYRQQPGQSLTLIATANQGSEATYESGFVIDKFPISRPNLTFSTLTVSNMSPEDSSIYLCSGGELLNTEAFFGQGTRLTVV.

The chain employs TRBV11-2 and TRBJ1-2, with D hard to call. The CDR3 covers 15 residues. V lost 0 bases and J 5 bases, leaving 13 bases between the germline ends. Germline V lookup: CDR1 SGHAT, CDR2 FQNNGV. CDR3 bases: TGTGCCAGCAGCTTAGACCCCGTAGGTTCGTATGGCTACACCTTC. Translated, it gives CASSLDPVGSYGYTF. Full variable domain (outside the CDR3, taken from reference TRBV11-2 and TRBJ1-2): EAGVAQSPRYKIIEKRQSVAFWCNPISGHATLYWYQQILGQGPKLLIQFQNNGVVDDSQLPKDRFSAERLKGVDSTLKIQPAKLEDSAVYLCASSLDPVGSYGYTFGSGTRLTVV.

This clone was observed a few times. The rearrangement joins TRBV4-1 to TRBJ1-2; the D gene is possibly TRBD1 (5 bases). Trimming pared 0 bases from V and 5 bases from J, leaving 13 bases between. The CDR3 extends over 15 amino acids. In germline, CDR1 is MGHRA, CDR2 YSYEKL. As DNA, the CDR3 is TGCGCCAGCAGCCAAGAGGTGGCAGGGAGGTATGGCTACACCTTC. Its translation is CASSQEVAGRYGYTF.

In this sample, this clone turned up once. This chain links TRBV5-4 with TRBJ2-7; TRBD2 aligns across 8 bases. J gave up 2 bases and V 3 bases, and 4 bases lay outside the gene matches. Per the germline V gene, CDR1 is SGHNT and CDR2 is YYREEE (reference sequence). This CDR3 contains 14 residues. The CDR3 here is CASSWTSNPYEQYF. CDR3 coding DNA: TGTGCCAGCAGCTGGACTAGCAACCCCTACGAGCAGTACTTC.

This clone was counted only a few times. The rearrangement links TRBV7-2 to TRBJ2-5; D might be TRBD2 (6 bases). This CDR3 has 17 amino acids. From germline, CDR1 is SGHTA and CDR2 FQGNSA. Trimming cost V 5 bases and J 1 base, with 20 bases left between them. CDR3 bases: TGTGCCAGCAGCGAGAGGGTAACTAGCAATGTCCAAGAGACCCAGTACTTC. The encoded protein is CASSERVTSNVQETQYF.

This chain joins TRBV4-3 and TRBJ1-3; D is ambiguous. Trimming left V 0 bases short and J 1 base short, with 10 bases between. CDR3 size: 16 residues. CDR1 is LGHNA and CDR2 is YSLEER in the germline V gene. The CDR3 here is CASSQEGRLSGNTIYF. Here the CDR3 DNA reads TGCGCCAGCAGCCAAGAAGGACGACTATCTGGAAACACCATATATTTT.

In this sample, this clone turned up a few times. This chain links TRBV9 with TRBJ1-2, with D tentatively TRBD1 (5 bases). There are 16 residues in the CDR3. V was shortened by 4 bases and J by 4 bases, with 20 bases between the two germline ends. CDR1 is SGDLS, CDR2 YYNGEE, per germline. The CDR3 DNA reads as TGTGCCAGCAGCCCGGACCTTAGAAAAGGGACCTATGGCTACACCTTC. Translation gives CASSPDLRKGTYGYTF. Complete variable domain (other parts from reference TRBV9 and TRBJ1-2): DSGVTQTPKHLITATGQRVTLRCSPRSGDLSVYWYQQSLDQGLQFLIQYYNGEERAKGNILERFSAQQFPDLHSELNLSSLELGDSALYFCASSPDLRKGTYGYTFGSGTRLTVV.

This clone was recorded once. CDR3 DNA sequence: TGTGCCAGCAGCTTGTTACATTACACTAGCACAGATACGCAGTATTTT. Protein product: CASSLLHYTSTDTQYF. This chain joins TRBV5-6 and TRBJ2-3; D is unresolved. Germline V gene data show CDR1 as SGHDT and CDR2 as YYEEEE. Trimming cost V 1 base and J 0 bases, with 12 bases left between them. This CDR3 contains 16 residues.

The CDR3 loop reads CASRSQKGAFF. The CDR3 DNA follows: TGCGCCAGCCGATCGCAAAAAGGAGCTTTCTTT. The rearrangement links TRBV5-1 to TRBJ1-1; D uncertain. This CDR3 has 11 amino acids. Germline lookup yields CDR1 SGHRS and CDR2 YFSETQ. V gave up 7 bases and J gave up 10 bases, with 14 bases separating them.

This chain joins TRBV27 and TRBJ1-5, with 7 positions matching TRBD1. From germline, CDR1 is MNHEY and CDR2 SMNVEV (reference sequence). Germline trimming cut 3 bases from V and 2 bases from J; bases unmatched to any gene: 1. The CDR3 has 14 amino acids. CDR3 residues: CASSFGQGNQPQHF. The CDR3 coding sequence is TGTGCCAGCAGTTTCGGACAGGGCAATCAGCCCCAGCATTTT.

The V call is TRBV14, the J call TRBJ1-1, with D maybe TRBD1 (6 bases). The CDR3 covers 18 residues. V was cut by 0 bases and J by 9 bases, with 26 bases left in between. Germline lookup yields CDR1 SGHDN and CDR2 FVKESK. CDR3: CASSQDLGRAGASRQAFF. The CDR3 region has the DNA TGTGCCAGCAGCCAAGATCTAGGGAGGGCAGGGGCCTCCAGGCAAGCTTTCTTT. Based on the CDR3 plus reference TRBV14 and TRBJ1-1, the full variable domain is EAGVTQFPSHSVIEKGQTVTLRCDPISGHDNLYWYRRVMGKEIKFLLHFVKESKQDESGMPNNRFLAERTGGTYSTLKVQPAELEDSGVYFCASSQDLGRAGASRQAFFGQGTRLTVV.

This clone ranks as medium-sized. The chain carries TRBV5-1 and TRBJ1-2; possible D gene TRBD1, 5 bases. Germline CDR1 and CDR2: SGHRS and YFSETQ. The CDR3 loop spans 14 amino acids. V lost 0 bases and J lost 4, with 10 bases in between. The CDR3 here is CASSLDQGSYGYTF. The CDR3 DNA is TGCGCCAGCAGCTTGGACCAGGGCTCCTATGGCTACACCTTC.

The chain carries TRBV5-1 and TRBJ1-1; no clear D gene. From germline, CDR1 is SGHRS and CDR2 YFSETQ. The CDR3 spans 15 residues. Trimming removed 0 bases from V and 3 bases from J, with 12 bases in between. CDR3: CASSLALEGHTEAFF. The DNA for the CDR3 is TGCGCCAGCAGCTTGGCCTTGGAAGGGCACACTGAAGCTTTCTTT.

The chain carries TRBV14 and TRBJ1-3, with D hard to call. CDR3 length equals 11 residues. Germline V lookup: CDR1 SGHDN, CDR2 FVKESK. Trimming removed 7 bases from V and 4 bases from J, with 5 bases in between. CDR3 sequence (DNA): TGTGCCAGCAAAGGGGGAAACACCATATATTTT. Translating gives CASKGGNTIYF.

The CDR3 nucleotides read TGTGCCAGCAGCTTAGGGACGGAATTAAATTCACCCCTCCACTTT. Its protein product is CASSLGTELNSPLHF. This rearrangement joins TRBV5-5 to TRBJ1-6; D perhaps matches TRBD1 (5 bases). This CDR3 is built from 15 residues. V gave up 2 bases and J gave up 7 bases, with 13 bases separating them. Germline CDR1 reads SGHKS; CDR2 reads YYEKEE (reference sequence).

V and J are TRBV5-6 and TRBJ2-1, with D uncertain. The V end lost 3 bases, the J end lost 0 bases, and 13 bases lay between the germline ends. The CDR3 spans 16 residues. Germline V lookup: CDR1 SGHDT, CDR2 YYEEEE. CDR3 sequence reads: CASSSLGSYSYNEQFF. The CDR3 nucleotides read TGTGCCAGCAGCTCCCTTGGATCTTACTCCTACAATGAGCAGTTCTTC.

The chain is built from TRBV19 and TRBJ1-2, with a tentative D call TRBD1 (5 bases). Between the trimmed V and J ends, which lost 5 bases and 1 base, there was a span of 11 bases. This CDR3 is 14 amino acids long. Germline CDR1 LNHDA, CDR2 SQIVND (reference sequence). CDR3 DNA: TGTGCCAGTAGTTCTCGACAGCTTAACTATGGCTACACCTTC. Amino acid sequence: CASSSRQLNYGYTF.

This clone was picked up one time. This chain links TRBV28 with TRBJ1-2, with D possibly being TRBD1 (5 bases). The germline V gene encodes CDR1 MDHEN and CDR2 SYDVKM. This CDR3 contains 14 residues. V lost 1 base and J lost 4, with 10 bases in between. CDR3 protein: CASSLFGGGYGYTF. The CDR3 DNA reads TGTGCCAGCAGTTTATTCGGGGGAGGCTATGGCTACACCTTC.

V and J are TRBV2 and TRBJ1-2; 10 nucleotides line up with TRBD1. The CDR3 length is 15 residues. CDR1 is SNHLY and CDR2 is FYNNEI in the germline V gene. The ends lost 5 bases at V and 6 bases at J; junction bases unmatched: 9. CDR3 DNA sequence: TGTGCCAGCAGTCCAGGGACAGGGGAGCAGGATGGCTACACCTTC. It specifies CASSPGTGEQDGYTF.

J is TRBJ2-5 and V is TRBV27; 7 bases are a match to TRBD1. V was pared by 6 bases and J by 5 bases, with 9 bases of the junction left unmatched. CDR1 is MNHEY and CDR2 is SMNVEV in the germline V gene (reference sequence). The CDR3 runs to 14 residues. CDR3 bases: TGTGCCAGCAGGAGGGGGCAGGGATGGGAGACCCAGTACTTC. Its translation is CASRRGQGWETQYF.

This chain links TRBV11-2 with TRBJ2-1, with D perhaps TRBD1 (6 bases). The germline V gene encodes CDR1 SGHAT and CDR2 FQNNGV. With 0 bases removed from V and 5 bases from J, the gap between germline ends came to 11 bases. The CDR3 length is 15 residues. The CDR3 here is CASSLDRGRNNEQFF. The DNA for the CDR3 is TGTGCCAGCAGCTTAGACAGGGGAAGGAACAATGAGCAGTTCTTC.

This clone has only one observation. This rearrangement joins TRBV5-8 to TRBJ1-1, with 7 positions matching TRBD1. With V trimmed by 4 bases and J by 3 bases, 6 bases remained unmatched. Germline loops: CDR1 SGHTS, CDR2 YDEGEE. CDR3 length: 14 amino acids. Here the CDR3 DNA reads TGTGCCAGCAGCACAGGGGAGTATTACACTGAAGCTTTCTTT. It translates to CASSTGEYYTEAFF.

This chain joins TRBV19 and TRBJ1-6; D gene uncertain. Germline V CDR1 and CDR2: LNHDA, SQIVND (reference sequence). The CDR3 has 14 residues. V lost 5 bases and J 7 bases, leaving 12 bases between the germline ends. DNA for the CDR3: TGTGCCAGTAGTTCCGCCGGCCGGAATTCACCCCTCCACTTT. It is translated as CASSSAGRNSPLHF.

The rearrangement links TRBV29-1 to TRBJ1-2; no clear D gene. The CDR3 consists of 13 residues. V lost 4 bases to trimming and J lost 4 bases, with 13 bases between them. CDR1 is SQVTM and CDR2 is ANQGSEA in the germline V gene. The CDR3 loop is CSVVKADTYGYTF. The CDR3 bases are TGCAGCGTTGTAAAGGCAGATACCTATGGCTACACCTTC.

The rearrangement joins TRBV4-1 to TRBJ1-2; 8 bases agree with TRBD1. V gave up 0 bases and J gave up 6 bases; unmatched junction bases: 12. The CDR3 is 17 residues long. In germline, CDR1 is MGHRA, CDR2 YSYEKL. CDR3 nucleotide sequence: TGCGCCAGCAGCCAAGATTACCAGGGGGCGCAGATGGATGGCTACACCTTC. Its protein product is CASSQDYQGAQMDGYTF.